This T cell receptor beta chain was sequenced in a study of cytomegalovirus exposure and HLA in healthy donors (dated by TCRdb to 2016 to 2017). About the investigation overall: According to a later analysis, the 110 or so validation repertoires were produced on the same platform as the approximately 610 repertoires of the first cohort. The study aimed to test whether signatures of past pathogen exposure could be identified by cataloging public T cell receptors. Along with the roughly 700-subject first cohort, a separate validation cohort of 120 different subjects was used. High-throughput TCR immunosequencing, statistical association of individual TCRs with disease status, and machine learning were combined to predict cytomegalovirus infection status.

Separate from the roughly 650-subject first cohort, the validation cohort of roughly 120 subjects was the group to which the donors belonged. What the authors observed across the whole study: Across donors, most TCR sequences were observed very rarely, whereas some public TCRs were present in many individuals. Of the cluster scores, roughly 95% were above 0 in a later analysis, which found that TCRs clustered in the first cohort also tended to co-occur in the 95 to 150 validation repertoires. The classifier was reported to diagnose cytomegalovirus status with high specificity and sensitivity in both the original and validation cohorts. In the study, around 150 TCR beta chains were listed as associated with cytomegalovirus. A later analysis had no HLA typing for the validation cohort, so co-occurrence there was scored across all 130 or so repertoires. Three of the identified cytomegalovirus-associated TCR beta chains were confirmed in vitro to be specific for cytomegalovirus antigens. It was suggested by the authors that the approach could potentially be generalized to other disease states and immunological phenotypes.

V loses 4 bases at its end and J loses 5 bases; junction bases beyond the gene matches: 12. CDR1 and CDR2, looked up from the germline V gene, are SGHDN and FVKESK. The CDR3 has 17 amino acids, counting the end cysteine and phenylalanine. Only the CDR3 region is kept as DNA, spanning 51 bases read in frame from base 1. The library came from the immunoSEQ multiplex PCR assay. Per the authors' processing: To diagnose cytomegalovirus status from the catalog of TCR beta chain sequences, a statistical classification framework was built. The table was pulled from immuneACCESS by TCRdb, which kept in-frame rearrangements only. Such tables lose some clones; where checked, under half of the loss comes from unresolved V genes, and the rest has no known cause. The V and J calls and clone size come from that table; D and trimming were worked out from the DNA. This sample is represented by approximately 200,000 clones; 84% of them were singletons. The ten largest clones represent about 7% of the sample.

In its sample, this clone was seen once. Its cognate antigen has yet to be identified. Base qualities are not at hand, and no much larger clone is one base apart. Sequenced input: PBMCs. The receptor was derived from a man in his late teens or twenties in good health and CMV-seropositive. This receptor chain uses TRBV14 and TRBJ2-7; 12 nucleotides in the junction match TRBD1. The DNA reads as follows: TGTGCCAGCAGCCCCACCTTCCGGGACAGGGGGCTTCACGAGCAGTACTTC. It encodes CASSPTFRDRGLHEQYF.